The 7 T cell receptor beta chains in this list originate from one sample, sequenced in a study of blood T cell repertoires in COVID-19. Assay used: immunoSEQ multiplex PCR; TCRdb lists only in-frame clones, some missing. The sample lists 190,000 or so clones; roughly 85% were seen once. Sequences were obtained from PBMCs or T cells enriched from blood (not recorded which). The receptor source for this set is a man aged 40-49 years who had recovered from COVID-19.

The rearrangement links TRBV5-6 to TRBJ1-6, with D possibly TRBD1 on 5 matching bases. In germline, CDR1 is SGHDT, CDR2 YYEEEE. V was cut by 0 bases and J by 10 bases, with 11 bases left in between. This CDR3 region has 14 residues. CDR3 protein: CASSLAQGGSPLHF. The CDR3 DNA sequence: TGTGCCAGCAGCTTGGCCCAGGGAGGCTCACCCCTCCACTTT. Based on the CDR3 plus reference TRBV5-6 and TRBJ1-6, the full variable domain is DAGVTQSPTHLIKTRGQQVTLRCSPKSGHDTVSWYQQALGQGPQFIFQYYEEEERQRGNFPDRFSGHQFPNYSSELNVNALLLGDSALYLCASSLAQGGSPLHFGNGTRLTVT.

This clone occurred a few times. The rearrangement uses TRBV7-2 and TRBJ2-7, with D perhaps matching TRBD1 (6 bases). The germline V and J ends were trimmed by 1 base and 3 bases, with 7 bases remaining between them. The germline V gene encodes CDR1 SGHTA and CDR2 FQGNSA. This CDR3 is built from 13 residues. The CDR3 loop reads CASSLGTVYEQYF. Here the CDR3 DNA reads TGTGCCAGCAGCTTAGGGACAGTCTACGAGCAGTACTTC.

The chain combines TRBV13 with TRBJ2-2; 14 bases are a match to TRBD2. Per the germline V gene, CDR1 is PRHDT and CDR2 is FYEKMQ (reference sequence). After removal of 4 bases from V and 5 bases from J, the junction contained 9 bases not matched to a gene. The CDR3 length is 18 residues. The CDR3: CASSSPGLAGVGTGELFF. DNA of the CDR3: TGTGCCAGCAGCTCCCCGGGACTAGCGGGAGTAGGTACCGGGGAGCTGTTTTTT.

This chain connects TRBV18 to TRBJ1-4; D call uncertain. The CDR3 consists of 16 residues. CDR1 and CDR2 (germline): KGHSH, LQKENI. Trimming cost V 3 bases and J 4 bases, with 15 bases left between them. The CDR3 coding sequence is TGTGCCAGCTCACCTCTGAGTTCTCTGCTTAATGAAAAACTGTTTTTT. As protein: CASSPLSSLLNEKLFF.

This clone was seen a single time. In DNA form, the CDR3 reads TGTGCCTGGAACAGCGGCGCCTACGAGCAGTACTTC. This codes for CAWNSGAYEQYF. The genes are TRBV30 and TRBJ2-7; weak D call: TRBD2 (5 bases). CDR3 length: 12 amino acids. Trimming stripped 4 bases from V and 2 bases from J, with 9 bases between. From germline, CDR1 is GTSNPN and CDR2 SVGIG (reference sequence).

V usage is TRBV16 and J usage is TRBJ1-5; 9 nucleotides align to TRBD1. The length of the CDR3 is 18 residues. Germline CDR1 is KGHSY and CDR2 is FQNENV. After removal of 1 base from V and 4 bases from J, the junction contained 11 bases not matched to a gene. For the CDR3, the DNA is TGTGCCAGCAGCCAATACCGACCAGACAGGGGGGGGAATCAGCCCCAGCATTTT. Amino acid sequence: CASSQYRPDRGGNQPQHF.

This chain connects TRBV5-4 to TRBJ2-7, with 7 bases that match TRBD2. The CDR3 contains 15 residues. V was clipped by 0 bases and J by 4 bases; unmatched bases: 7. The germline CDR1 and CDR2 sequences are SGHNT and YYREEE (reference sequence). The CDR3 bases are TGTGCCAGCAGCTTGGAATTAGCGGGCACATACGAGCAGTACTTC. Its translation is CASSLELAGTYEQYF.